The 19 T cell receptor beta chains reported below all come from one sample, sequenced in a study of blood T cell repertoires in COVID-19. Assay: immunoSEQ multiplex PCR; the TCRdb copy retains only in-frame clones and omits some. The sample shows over 200,000 clones, around 83% of them seen only once. Sequencing was done on a sample of peripheral blood. Receptors originate from a man aged 35-49 years with active or convalescent COVID-19.

The genes are TRBV5-1 and TRBJ2-3, with 10 positions matching TRBD2. Germline assignment: CDR1 SGHRS and CDR2 YFSETQ. The ends lost 4 bases at V and 1 base at J; junction bases unmatched: 6. This CDR3 has 16 residues. CDR3 in amino acids: CASSTGTSERTDTQYF. The DNA for the CDR3 is TGCGCCAGCAGCACCGGGACTAGCGAGCGCACAGATACGCAGTATTTT.

The chain couples TRBV2 to TRBJ2-7; tentative D call: TRBD1 (6 bases). This CDR3 has 13 amino acids. Germline CDR1 SNHLY, CDR2 FYNNEI. The germline V and J ends were trimmed by 5 bases and 6 bases, with 14 bases remaining between them. The CDR3 DNA follows: TGTGCCAGCAGTAACAGGGAAATCGGCGAGCAGTACTTC. Its translation is CASSNREIGEQYF.

The chain combines TRBV6-1 with TRBJ1-5; D is ambiguous. The CDR3 contains 14 residues. The V gene's germline CDR1 is MNHNS and CDR2 SASEGT. Trimming cost V 1 base and J 5 bases, with 9 bases left between them. The CDR3, as DNA: TGTGCCAGCAGTGAAGTTAACAGCCATCAGCCCCAGCATTTT. This sequence encodes CASSEVNSHQPQHF.

V gene TRBV19 combines with J gene TRBJ2-1; perhaps TRBD2 as D (5 bases). Trimming removed 3 bases at V and 7 bases at J, with 16 bases between. CDR3 length: 15 amino acids. Germline assignment: CDR1 LNHDA and CDR2 SQIVND (reference sequence). As DNA, the CDR3 is TGTGCCAGTAGTATTTGGCTAGCCAGTGCAAATGAGCAGTTCTTC. Translated, it gives CASSIWLASANEQFF.

This CDR3 is CASSQTGGFAEAFF. The CDR3 DNA sequence: TGTGCCAGCAGTCAGACAGGGGGCTTCGCTGAAGCTTTCTTT. The chain is built from TRBV2 and TRBJ1-1, with 10 bases lining up with TRBD1. J was trimmed by 6 bases and V by 5 bases; bases with no gene match: 6. The CDR3 covers 14 residues. Germline CDR1 SNHLY, CDR2 FYNNEI.

This clone was detected only once. V usage is TRBV2 and J usage is TRBJ1-1; 8 bases align to TRBD1. This CDR3 is built from 14 residues. CDR1 is SNHLY and CDR2 is FYNNEI in the germline V gene. With V trimmed by 6 bases and J by 4 bases, 7 bases remained unmatched. The CDR3 region is CASRTDRGGTEAFF. Here the CDR3 DNA reads TGTGCCAGCAGAACCGACAGGGGTGGCACTGAAGCTTTCTTT.

The chain is built from TRBV6-2 or TRBV6-3 and TRBJ1-2; D uncertain. The CDR3 has 12 amino acids. The germline V gene has CDR1 MNHEY and CDR2 SVGEGT. V dropped 6 bases and J dropped 5 bases, with 10 bases sitting between them. CDR3 sequence reads: CASSSLLYGYTF. The DNA for the CDR3 is TGTGCCAGCAGCTCGCTACTTTATGGCTACACCTTC.

This clone was detected only once. The rearrangement links TRBV11-3 to TRBJ2-1, with D perhaps TRBD2 (6 bases). The CDR3 sequence is 15 residues long. Germline V gives CDR1 SGHNT, CDR2 YENEEA. V was cut by 2 bases and J by 2 bases, with 10 bases left in between. The CDR3 nucleotides read TGTGCCAGCAGCTTATTTCCGGGGGCCTACAATGAGCAGTTCTTC. It codes for CASSLFPGAYNEQFF. The whole variable domain, remainder taken from reference TRBV11-3 and TRBJ2-1, is EAGVVQSPRYKIIEKKQPVAFWCNPISGHNTLYWYLQNLGQGPELLIRYENEEAVDDSQLPKDRFSAERLKGVDSTLKIQPAELGDSAVYLCASSLFPGAYNEQFFGPGTRLTVL.

The sample holds a few counts of this clone. The chain recombines TRBV9 with TRBJ1-5; D is ambiguous. There are 13 residues in the CDR3. The ends were cut back, 10 bases at V and 2 bases at J, with 13 bases in the middle. Germline V lookup: CDR1 SGDLS, CDR2 YYNGEE. In DNA, the CDR3 is TGTGCCGTTACAATTTCTGGCAATCAGCCCCAGCATTTT. The encoded protein is CAVTISGNQPQHF. The entire variable domain, with the rest obtained from reference TRBV9 and TRBJ1-5, is as follows: DSGVTQTPKHLITATGQRVTLRCSPRSGDLSVYWYQQSLDQGLQFLIQYYNGEERAKGNILERFSAQQFPDLHSELNLSSLELGDSALYFCAVTISGNQPQHFGDGTRLSIL.

V and J are TRBV19 and TRBJ1-5; no definite D call. Between the trimmed V and J ends, which lost 8 bases and 3 bases, there was a span of 11 bases. Per the germline V gene, CDR1 is LNHDA and CDR2 is SQIVND (reference sequence). This CDR3 has 13 amino acids. CDR3 nucleotides: TGTGCCAGTCGAATGAGAGTCAATCAGCCCCAGCATTTT. Translation: CASRMRVNQPQHF.

This sequence joins TRBV7-2 and TRBJ2-7; 8 bases map to TRBD2. V trimming: 5 bases; J trimming: 0 bases; junction bases outside the gene matches: 9. Germline CDR1 SGHTA, CDR2 FQGNSA. The CDR3 extends over 16 amino acids. This CDR3 reads CASSPQSAGGSYEQYF. The CDR3 coding sequence is TGTGCCAGCAGCCCTCAGAGTGCGGGGGGCTCCTACGAGCAGTACTTC. Based on the CDR3 plus reference TRBV7-2 and TRBJ2-7, the full variable domain is GAGVSQSPSNKVTEKGKDVELRCDPISGHTALYWYRQSLGQGLEFLIYFQGNSAPDKSGLPSDRFSAERTGGSVSTLTIQRTQQEDSAVYLCASSPQSAGGSYEQYFGPGTRLTVT.

The chain is built from TRBV2 and TRBJ2-3, with D maybe TRBD1 (7 bases). The V gene lost 4 bases and the J gene lost 2 bases, with 13 bases spanning the gap. Germline V gives CDR1 SNHLY, CDR2 FYNNEI. This CDR3 has 15 residues. The CDR3 here is CASSVSRGATDTQYF. For the CDR3, the DNA is TGTGCCAGCAGTGTATCCAGGGGGGCCACAGATACGCAGTATTTT.

The chain is built from TRBV9 and TRBJ1-2; 8 nucleotides align to TRBD1. This CDR3 spans 13 amino acids. Trimming at V came to 3 bases and at J to 2 bases, leaving 0 bases not matched to a gene. Germline V gene sequence: CDR1 SGDLS, CDR2 YYNGEE. CDR3 amino acids: CASSDRGNYGYTF. The CDR3, as DNA: TGTGCCAGCAGCGACAGGGGGAACTATGGCTACACCTTC.

This sequence joins TRBV7-2 and TRBJ1-2, with 8 bases aligning to TRBD1. This CDR3 is 17 amino acids long. Trimming cost V 1 base and J 1 base; bases outside gene matches: 8. CDR1 is SGHTA and CDR2 is FQGNSA in the germline V gene. The CDR3 here is CASSLGAGGAGNYGYTF. The CDR3 nucleotides read TGTGCCAGCAGCTTAGGGGCAGGGGGCGCGGGTAACTATGGCTACACCTTC.

This clone was counted only a few times. The chain combines TRBV28 with TRBJ1-1; D might be TRBD1 (5 bases). Trimming took 5 bases from V and 1 from J, leaving 17 bases between them. Germline CDR1 MDHEN, CDR2 SYDVKM. The CDR3 spans 16 residues. CDR3 sequence: CASSPRAGFKNTEAFF. CDR3 sequence (DNA): TGTGCCAGCAGTCCCCGGGCAGGGTTCAAGAACACTGAAGCTTTCTTT. Supplemented by reference TRBV28 and TRBJ1-1, the full variable domain reads DVKVTQSSRYLVKRTGEKVFLECVQDMDHENMFWYRQDPGLGLRLIYFSYDVKMKEKGDIPEGYSVSREKKERFSLILESASTNQTSMYLCASSPRAGFKNTEAFFGQGTRLTVV.

There are a few counts of this clone. Other DNA sequences within the sample encode an identical CDR3. The chain is built from TRBV5-4 and TRBJ2-7; possible D gene TRBD1, 5 bases. Trimming stripped 1 base from V and 5 bases from J, with 10 bases between. The V gene's germline CDR1 is SGHNT and CDR2 YYREEE (reference sequence). The CDR3 spans 13 residues. CDR3 nucleotide sequence: TGTGCCAGCAGCTTGCAAGGGGTTAACGAGCAGTACTTC. Amino acids: CASSLQGVNEQYF.

Only a few counts were recorded for this clone. The chain employs TRBV5-1 and TRBJ1-4; TRBD1 agrees at 7 bases. After removal of 2 bases from V and 0 bases from J, the junction contained 1 base not matched to a gene. Per germline, CDR1 SGHRS and CDR2 YFSETQ. This CDR3 spans 15 amino acids. The CDR3 spells CASSLGGPTNEKLFF. CDR3 nucleotide sequence: TGCGCCAGCAGCTTAGGGGGCCCAACTAATGAAAAACTGTTTTTT. The whole variable domain, filled in from reference TRBV5-1 and TRBJ1-4, reads KAGVTQTPRYLIKTRGQQVTLSCSPISGHRSVSWYQQTPGQGLQFLFEYFSETQRNKGNFPGRFSGRQFSNSRSEMNVSTLELGDSALYLCASSLGGPTNEKLFFGSGTQLSVL.

In DNA form, the CDR3 reads TGTGCCAGTAGTATATACCAGGGGAAAAATGAGCAGTTCTTC. It encodes CASSIYQGKNEQFF. The rearrangement links TRBV19 to TRBJ2-1; D is possibly TRBD1 (6 bases). Trimming took 2 bases from V and 7 from J, leaving 12 bases between them. The length of the CDR3 is 14 residues. Germline-derived CDR1 and CDR2 are LNHDA and SQIVND (reference sequence).

The V gene is TRBV6-1, the J gene TRBJ1-2; 12 nucleotides line up with TRBD1. CDR3 length: 17 amino acids. Germline-derived CDR1 and CDR2 are MNHNS and SASEGT. V gave up 4 bases and J gave up 2 bases; unmatched junction bases: 8. CDR3 DNA sequence: TGTGCCAGCAGTGCCCACCGGGACAGGGGGCTAAACTATGGCTACACCTTC. It encodes CASSAHRDRGLNYGYTF.